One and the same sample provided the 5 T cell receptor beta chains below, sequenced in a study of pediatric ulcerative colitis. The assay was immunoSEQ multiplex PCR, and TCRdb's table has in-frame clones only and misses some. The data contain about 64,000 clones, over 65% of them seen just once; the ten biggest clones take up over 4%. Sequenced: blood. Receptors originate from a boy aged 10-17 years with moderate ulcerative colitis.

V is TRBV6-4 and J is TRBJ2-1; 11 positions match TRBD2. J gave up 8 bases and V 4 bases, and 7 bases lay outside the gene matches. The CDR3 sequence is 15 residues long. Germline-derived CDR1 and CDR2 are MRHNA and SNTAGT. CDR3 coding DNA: TGTGCCAGCAGTGGTGTAGCGGGAGGGCCCGATGAGCAGTTCTTC. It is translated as CASSGVAGGPDEQFF.

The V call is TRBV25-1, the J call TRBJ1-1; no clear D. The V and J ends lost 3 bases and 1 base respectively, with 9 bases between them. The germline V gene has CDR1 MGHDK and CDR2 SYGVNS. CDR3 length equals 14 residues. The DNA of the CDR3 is TGTGCCAGCAGTGAGGGAGCTACGAACACTGAAGCTTTCTTT. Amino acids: CASSEGATNTEAFF. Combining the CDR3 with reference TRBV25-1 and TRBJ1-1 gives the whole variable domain EADIYQTPRYLVIGTGKKITLECSQTMGHDKMYWYQQDPGMELHLIHYSYGVNSTEKGDLSSESTVSRIRTEHFPLTLESARPSHTSQYLCASSEGATNTEAFFGQGTRLTVV.

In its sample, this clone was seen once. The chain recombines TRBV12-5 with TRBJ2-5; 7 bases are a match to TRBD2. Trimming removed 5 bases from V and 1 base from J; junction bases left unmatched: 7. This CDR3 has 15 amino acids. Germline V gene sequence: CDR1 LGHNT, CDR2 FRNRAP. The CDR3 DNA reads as TGTGCTAGTGGTATACGAAGCGGGGCCCAAGAGACCCAGTACTTC. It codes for CASGIRSGAQETQYF.

The CDR3 DNA reads TGTGCCAGCAGTCTTCACGGACAGAACTATGGCTACACCTTC. Encoded protein: CASSLHGQNYGYTF. The chain has TRBV25-1 and TRBJ1-2, with D maybe TRBD1 (6 bases). Germline V gives CDR1 MGHDK, CDR2 SYGVNS. Deletions cut 5 bases from V and 2 bases from J, with 12 bases between. CDR3 length: 14 amino acids.

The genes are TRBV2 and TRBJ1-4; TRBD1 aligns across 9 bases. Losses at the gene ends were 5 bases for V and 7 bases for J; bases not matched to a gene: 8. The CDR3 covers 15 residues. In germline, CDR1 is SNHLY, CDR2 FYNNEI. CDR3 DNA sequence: TGTGCCAGCAGTTTACAGGGGGCTCGTAGTGAAAAACTGTTTTTT. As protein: CASSLQGARSEKLFF. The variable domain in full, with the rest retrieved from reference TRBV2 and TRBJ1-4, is EPEVTQTPSHQVTQMGQEVILRCVPISNHLYFYWYRQILGQKVEFLVSFYNNEISEKSEIFDDQFSVERPDGSNFTLKIRSTKLEDSAMYFCASSLQGARSEKLFFGSGTQLSVL.